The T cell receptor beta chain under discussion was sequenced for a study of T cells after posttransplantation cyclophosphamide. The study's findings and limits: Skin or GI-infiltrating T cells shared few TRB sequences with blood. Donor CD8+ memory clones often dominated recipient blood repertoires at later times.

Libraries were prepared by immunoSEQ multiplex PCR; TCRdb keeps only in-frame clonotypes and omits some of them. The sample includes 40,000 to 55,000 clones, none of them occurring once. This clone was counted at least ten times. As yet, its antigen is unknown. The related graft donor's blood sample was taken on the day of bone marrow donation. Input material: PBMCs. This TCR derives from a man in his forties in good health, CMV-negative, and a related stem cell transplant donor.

The CDR3 protein is CASSQEASGSANTGELFF. CDR3 bases: TGCGCCAGCAGCCAAGAGGCGAGCGGGAGCGCGAACACCGGGGAGCTGTTTTTT. The chain links TRBV4-3 to TRBJ2-2; 8 bases agree with TRBD2. Unmatched junction bases numbered 6, after V lost 0 bases and J lost 0 bases. Germline V gene lookup returns CDR1 LGHNA and CDR2 YSLEER. This CDR3 region has 18 residues.